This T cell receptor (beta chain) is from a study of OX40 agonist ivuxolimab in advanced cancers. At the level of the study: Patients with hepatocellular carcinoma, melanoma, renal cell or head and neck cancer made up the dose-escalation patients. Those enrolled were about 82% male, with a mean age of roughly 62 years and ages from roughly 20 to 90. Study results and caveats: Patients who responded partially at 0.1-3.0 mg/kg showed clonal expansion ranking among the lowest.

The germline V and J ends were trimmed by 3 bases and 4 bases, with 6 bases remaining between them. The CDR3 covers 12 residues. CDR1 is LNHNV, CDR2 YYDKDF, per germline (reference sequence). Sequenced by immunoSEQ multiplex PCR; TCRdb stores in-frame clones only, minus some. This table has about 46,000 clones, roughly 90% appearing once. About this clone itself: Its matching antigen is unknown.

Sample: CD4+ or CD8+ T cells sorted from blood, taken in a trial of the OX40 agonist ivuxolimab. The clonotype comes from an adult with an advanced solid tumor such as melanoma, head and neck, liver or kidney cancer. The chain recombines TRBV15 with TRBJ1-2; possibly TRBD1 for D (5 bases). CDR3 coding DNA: TGTGCCACCAGCAGCGACAGCTATGGCTACACCTTC. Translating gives CATSSDSYGYTF.